The 11 T cell receptor beta chains below come from one sample, sequenced in a study of radiation and T cells in renal cell carcinoma. Time point denoted: blood 4 weeks post-SBRT, at nephrectomy. Treatment in this sample: 15 Gy SBRT to primary tumor, nephrectomy 4 weeks later. Some clones are missing from TCRdb's copy, which holds only in-frame ones; the method was immunoSEQ multiplex PCR. In the table there are about 170,000 clones, roughly nine tenths of which are singletons. The sample in question was blood, obtained from a patient whose treatment included radiotherapy and nephrectomy. Receptors originate from a woman in her forties or fifties with renal cell carcinoma.

The chain joins TRBV2 to TRBJ1-5, with D unclear. The CDR3 has 14 residues. In germline, CDR1 is SNHLY, CDR2 FYNNEI. Deletions cut 4 bases from V and 4 bases from J, with 11 bases between. Written as DNA, the CDR3 is TGTGCCAGCAGTGCCAGGTCTCAGAATCAGCCCCAGCATTTT. This codes for CASSARSQNQPQHF.

The V gene is TRBV19, the J gene TRBJ2-3; maybe TRBD1 (7 bases). This CDR3 spans 14 amino acids. CDR1 is LNHDA, CDR2 SQIVND, per germline (reference sequence). V gave up 2 bases and J gave up 4 bases, with 10 bases separating them. In nucleotides, the CDR3 is TGTGCCAGTAGTATACAGGGGGAGGCAGATACGCAGTATTTT. Its protein product is CASSIQGEADTQYF.

The J gene is TRBJ1-2, the V gene TRBV30; the D gene is possibly TRBD1 (5 bases). The CDR3 has 13 residues. V dropped 3 bases and J dropped 7 bases, with 15 bases sitting between them. CDR1 is GTSNPN, CDR2 SVGIG, per germline (reference sequence). The CDR3 nucleotides read TGTGCCTGGAGGGCCCCAGGGTTGCCTGGCTACACCTTC. Translated, it gives CAWRAPGLPGYTF.

Regarding this clone: Other DNA sequences in this specimen translate into the identical CDR3. The chain joins TRBV5-1 to TRBJ1-5; tentative D call: TRBD1 (5 bases). V was shortened by 0 bases and J by 1 base, with 5 bases between the two germline ends. This CDR3 contains 14 residues. Germline values: CDR1 SGHRS, CDR2 YFSETQ. CDR3 sequence reads: CASSLGGSNQPQHF. CDR3 nucleotide sequence: TGCGCCAGCAGCTTGGGGGGGAGCAATCAGCCCCAGCATTTT.

This rearrangement joins TRBV18 to TRBJ2-5; 7 bases agree with TRBD1. The CDR3 spans 14 residues. Trimming removed 3 bases from V and 0 bases from J; junction bases left unmatched: 1. CDR1 is KGHSH, CDR2 LQKENI, per germline. The CDR3 protein is CASSPTGNQETQYF. CDR3 nucleotides: TGTGCCAGCTCACCGACAGGGAACCAAGAGACCCAGTACTTC.

This chain links TRBV5-8 with TRBJ1-5; maybe TRBD1 (6 bases). Germline CDR1 SGHTS, CDR2 YDEGEE. This CDR3 contains 15 residues. Trimming shortened V by 3 bases and J by 0 bases, and 10 bases separated the two germline ends. The CDR3, as DNA: TGTGCCAGCAGCTCAGGGACAAATAGCAATCAGCCCCAGCATTTT. Protein sequence: CASSSGTNSNQPQHF.

The V gene is TRBV7-3, the J gene TRBJ1-2; weak D call: TRBD1 (5 bases). The germline V gene has CDR1 SGHTA and CDR2 FQGTGA. The CDR3 runs 13 residues. V was clipped by 5 bases and J by 1 base, with 8 bases between them. CDR3 DNA: TGTGCCAGCAGCCTGGACAATAACTATGGCTACACCTTC. It translates to CASSLDNNYGYTF.

V and J are TRBV4-1 and TRBJ1-1; 7 nucleotides align to TRBD1. Unmatched junction bases numbered 7, after V lost 2 bases and J lost 4 bases. From germline, CDR1 is MGHRA and CDR2 YSYEKL. This CDR3 has 15 residues. The DNA of the CDR3 is TGCGCCAGCAGCCAAACGCTCAGGGGGTTCACTGAAGCTTTCTTT. Amino acids: CASSQTLRGFTEAFF.

CDR3 sequence: CASSPPTGGLTLYNEQFF. For the CDR3, the DNA is TGTGCCAGCTCACCACCGACGGGGGGCCTTACTCTATACAATGAGCAGTTCTTC. The chain uses TRBV18 and TRBJ2-1; a possible D gene is TRBD2 (7 bases). The CDR3 totals 18 residues. The V end lost 0 bases, the J end lost 4 bases, and 19 bases lay between the germline ends. Germline V gene lookup returns CDR1 KGHSH and CDR2 LQKENI. Based on the CDR3 plus reference TRBV18 and TRBJ2-1, the full variable domain is NAGVMQNPRHLVRRRGQEARLRCSPMKGHSHVYWYRQLPEEGLKFMVYLQKENIIDESGMPKERFSAEFPKEGPSILRIQQVVRGDSAAYFCASSPPTGGLTLYNEQFFGPGTRLTVL.

The chain is built from TRBV9 and TRBJ1-1; D is unclear. CDR3 length: 15 amino acids. With 0 bases removed from V and 0 bases from J, the gap between germline ends came to 9 bases. Germline lookup yields CDR1 SGDLS and CDR2 YYNGEE. DNA of the CDR3: TGTGCCAGCAGCGTAGCGGGAATTGTGAACACTGAAGCTTTCTTT. It codes for CASSVAGIVNTEAFF.

This clone has just a few counts. The rearrangement links TRBV6-5 to TRBJ1-5; D remains unclear. The CDR3 covers 14 residues. Germline lookup yields CDR1 MNHEY and CDR2 SVGAGI. V lost 2 bases and J lost 3, with 8 bases in between. The CDR3 sequence: CASSYNRLNQPQHF. The CDR3 bases are TGTGCCAGCAGTTACAACAGACTCAATCAGCCCCAGCATTTT.